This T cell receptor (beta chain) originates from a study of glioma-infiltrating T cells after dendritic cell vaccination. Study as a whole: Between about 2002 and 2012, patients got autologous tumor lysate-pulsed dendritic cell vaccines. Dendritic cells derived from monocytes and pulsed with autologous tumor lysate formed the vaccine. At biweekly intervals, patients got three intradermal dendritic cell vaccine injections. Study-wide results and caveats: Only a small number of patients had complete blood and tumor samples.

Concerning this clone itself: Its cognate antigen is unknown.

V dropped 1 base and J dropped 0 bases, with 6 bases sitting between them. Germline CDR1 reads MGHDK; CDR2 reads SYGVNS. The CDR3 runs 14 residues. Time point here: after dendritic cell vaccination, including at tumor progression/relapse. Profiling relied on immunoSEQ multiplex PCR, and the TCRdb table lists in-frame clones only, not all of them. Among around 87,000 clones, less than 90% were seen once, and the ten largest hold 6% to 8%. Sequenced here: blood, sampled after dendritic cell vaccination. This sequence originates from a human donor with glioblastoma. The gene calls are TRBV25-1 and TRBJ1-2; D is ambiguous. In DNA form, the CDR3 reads TGTGCCAGCAGTGAATCTGGAGCTAACTATGGCTACACCTTC. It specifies CASSESGANYGYTF.